This T cell receptor (beta chain) appears in the sequencing data of a study of T cell responses to AZD1222 COVID-19 vaccine. The data were produced by immunoSEQ multiplex PCR, yet TCRdb's version contains in-frame clones alone and is incomplete. The sample records around 140,000 clones, 70% to 90% being singletons. The junction had 9 bases not matched to a gene; V was cut back by 6 bases and J by 6 bases. Germline V gene sequence: CDR1 LNHDA, CDR2 SQIVND (reference sequence). This CDR3 spans 15 amino acids. The source is an adult in good health. The V and J genes are TRBV19 and TRBJ1-4, with 8 positions matching TRBD1. Sequences were derived from peripheral blood, sampled on day 0 of AZD1222 vaccination. Written as DNA, the CDR3 is TGTGCCAGTAGACGACAGGGGAATAAGGATGAAAAACTGTTTTTT. As protein: CASRRQGNKDEKLFF.